Given below is one T cell receptor (beta chain) in context. Its antigen is not known. A sample-barcoded 5' primer and a J-beta primer mix were used in a second PCR of roughly 7 to 11 cycles. From the 5' RACE reads, TCRdb called clonotypes with MiXCR, one entry per CDR3 protein. This sample carries about 780,000 distinct CDR3 sequences, 35% to 50% of them seen once, and the ten largest clones take about a sixth. The germline V gene encodes CDR1 LNHDA and CDR2 SQIVND (reference sequence). Between the trimmed V and J ends, which lost 2 bases and 6 bases, there was a span of 17 bases. CDR3 length: 15 amino acids. Each sample gave at least 6.5 million isolated PBMCs. No fewer than 5.5 micrograms of total RNA were isolated from every sample. The sample originates from a study of blood T cells in healthy people across ages. Study-level information: About one barcoded beta molecule per two T cells was captured by template switching. Study findings and constraints: PBMCs went unsorted, and a conclusive naive versus antigen-experienced comparison was therefore prevented.

Material: blood. This rearrangement joins TRBV19 to TRBJ2-7; D may be TRBD2 (6 bases). The TCR was taken from an elderly man in good health. CDR3 DNA sequence: TGTGCCAGTAGTATAACTAACTCCCGGGGGACCGAGCAGTACTTC. This sequence encodes CASSITNSRGTEQYF. Filled out from reference TRBV19 and TRBJ2-7, the complete variable domain reads DGGITQSPKYLFRKEGQNVTLSCEQNLNHDAMYWYRQDPGQGLRLIYYSQIVNDFQKGDIAEGYSVSREKKESFPLTVTSAQKNPTAFYLCASSITNSRGTEQYFGPGTRLTVT.